This T cell receptor beta chain was sequenced in a study of T-cell reconstitution after alpha-beta-depleted transplantation in children. General study findings and limits: From newly produced T cells came most of the T-cell counts and diversity one year after transplant.

CDR3 length: 13 residues. V was shortened by 2 bases and J by 2 bases, with 7 bases between the two germline ends. The V gene's germline CDR1 is SGHTA and CDR2 FQGNSA. Concerning this clonotype itself: Its antigen is not known.

Unique molecular identifiers were incorporated into the prepared TCRbeta library. TCRdb analysed the PCR reads with MiXCR anew, one entry per CDR3 protein. The data contain a few hundred thousand distinct CDR3 sequences, about 24% of them seen just once; the ten biggest clones take up about 5%. This sequence originates from a female patient between 2 and 15 years old who had a stem cell transplant for congenital amegakaryocytic thrombocytopenia, so the T cells may come from the graft donor. The chain employs TRBV7-2 and TRBJ2-7; no definite D call. This material consisted of PBMCs, mostly from graft donor cells, taken 360 days after TCRalphabeta/CD19-depleted stem cell transplant. The DNA of the CDR3 is TGTGCCAGCAGCTTAACCACTACCTACGAGCAGTACTTC. It is translated as CASSLTTTYEQYF.